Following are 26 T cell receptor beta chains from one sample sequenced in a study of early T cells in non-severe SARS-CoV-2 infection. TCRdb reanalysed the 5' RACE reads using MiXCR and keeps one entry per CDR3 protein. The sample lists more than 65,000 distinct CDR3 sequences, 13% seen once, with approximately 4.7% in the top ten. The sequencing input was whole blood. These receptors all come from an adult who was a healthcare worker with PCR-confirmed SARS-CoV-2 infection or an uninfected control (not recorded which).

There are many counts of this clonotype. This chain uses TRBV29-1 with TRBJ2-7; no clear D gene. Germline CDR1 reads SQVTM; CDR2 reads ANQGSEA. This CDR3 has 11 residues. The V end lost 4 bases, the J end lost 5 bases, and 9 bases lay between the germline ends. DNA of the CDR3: TGCAGCGTTGGTAGGGAACACGAGCAGTACTTC. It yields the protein CSVGREHEQYF.

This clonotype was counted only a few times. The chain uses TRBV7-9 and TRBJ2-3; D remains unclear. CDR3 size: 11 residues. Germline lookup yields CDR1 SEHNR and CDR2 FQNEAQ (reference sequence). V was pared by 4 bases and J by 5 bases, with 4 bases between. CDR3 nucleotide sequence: TGTGCCAGCAGCTGGTTAGATACGCAGTATTTT. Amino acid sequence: CASSWLDTQYF.

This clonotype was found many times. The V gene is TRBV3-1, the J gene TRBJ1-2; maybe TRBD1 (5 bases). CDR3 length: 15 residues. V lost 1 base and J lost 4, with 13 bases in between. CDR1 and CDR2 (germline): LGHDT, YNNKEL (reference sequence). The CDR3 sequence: CASSQGGGAGYGYTF. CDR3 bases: TGTGCCAGCAGCCAAGGTGGAGGGGCTGGCTATGGCTACACCTTC.

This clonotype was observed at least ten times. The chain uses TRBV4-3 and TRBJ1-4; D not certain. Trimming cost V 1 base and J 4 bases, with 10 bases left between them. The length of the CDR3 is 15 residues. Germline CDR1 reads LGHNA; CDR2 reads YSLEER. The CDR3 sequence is CASSQVQRFNEKLFF. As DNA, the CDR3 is TGCGCCAGCAGCCAAGTTCAACGGTTTAATGAAAAACTGTTTTTT.

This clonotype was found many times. CDR3 DNA sequence: TGTGCCAGCAAACAGTCCCAAGAGACCCAGTACTTC. It translates to CASKQSQETQYF. The rearrangement uses TRBV2 and TRBJ2-5; no clear D. Trimming removed 7 bases at V and 1 base at J, with 7 bases between. CDR1 and CDR2 from the germline V gene are SNHLY and FYNNEI. This CDR3 is 12 amino acids long.

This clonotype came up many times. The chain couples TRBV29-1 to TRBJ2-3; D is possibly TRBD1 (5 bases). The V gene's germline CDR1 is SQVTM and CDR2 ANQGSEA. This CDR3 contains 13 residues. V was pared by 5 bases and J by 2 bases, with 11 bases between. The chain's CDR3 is CSVYRPTTDTQYF. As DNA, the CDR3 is TGCAGCGTTTACAGGCCAACCACAGATACGCAGTATTTT.

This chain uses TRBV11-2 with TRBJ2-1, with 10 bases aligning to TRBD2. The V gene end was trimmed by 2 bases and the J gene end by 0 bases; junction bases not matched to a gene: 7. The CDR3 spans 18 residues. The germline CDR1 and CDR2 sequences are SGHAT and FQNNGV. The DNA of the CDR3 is TGTGCCAGCAGCTTACGAGCGGGGGGGCCCAACTCCTACAATGAGCAGTTCTTC. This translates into CASSLRAGGPNSYNEQFF.

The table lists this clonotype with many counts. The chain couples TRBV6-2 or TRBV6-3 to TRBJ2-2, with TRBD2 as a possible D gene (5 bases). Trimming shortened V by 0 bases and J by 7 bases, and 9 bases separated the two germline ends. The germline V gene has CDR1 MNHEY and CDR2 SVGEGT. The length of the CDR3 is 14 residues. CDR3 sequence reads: CASSYSPEVGELFF. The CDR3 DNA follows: TGTGCCAGCAGTTACTCTCCGGAGGTCGGGGAGCTGTTTTTT.

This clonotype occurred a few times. CDR3 bases: TGTGCCACCAGCAGATCCCCCGGGACAGGAAACACTGAAGCTTTCTTT. It codes for CATSRSPGTGNTEAFF. This chain joins TRBV15 and TRBJ1-1; 8 bases fit TRBD1. Germline V gene data show CDR1 as LNHNV and CDR2 as YYDKDF (reference sequence). With V trimmed by 2 bases and J by 2 bases, 7 bases remained unmatched. This CDR3 has 16 residues.

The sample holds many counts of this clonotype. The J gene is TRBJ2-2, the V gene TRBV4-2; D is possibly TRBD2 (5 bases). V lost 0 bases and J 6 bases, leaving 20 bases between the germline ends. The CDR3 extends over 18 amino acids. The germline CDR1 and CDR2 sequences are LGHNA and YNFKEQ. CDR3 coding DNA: TGTGCCAGCAGCCAAGACGGTCCCCGGGAAATCAGCCCCGGGGAGCTGTTTTTT. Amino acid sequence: CASSQDGPREISPGELFF.

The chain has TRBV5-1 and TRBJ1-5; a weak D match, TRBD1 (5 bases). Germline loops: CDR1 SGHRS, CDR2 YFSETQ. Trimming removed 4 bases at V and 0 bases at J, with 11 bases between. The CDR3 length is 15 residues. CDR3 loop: CASSPGADSNQPQHF. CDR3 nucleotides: TGCGCCAGCAGCCCTGGGGCAGATAGCAATCAGCCCCAGCATTTT.

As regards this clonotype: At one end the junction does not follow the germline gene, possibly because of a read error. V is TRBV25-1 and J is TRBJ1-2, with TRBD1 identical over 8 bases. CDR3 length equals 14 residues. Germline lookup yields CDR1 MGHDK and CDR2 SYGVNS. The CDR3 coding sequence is TGTGCCAGCAGTGACGGGACAGGATACTATCGCTACACCTTC. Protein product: CASSDGTGYYRYTF.

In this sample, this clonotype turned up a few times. The CDR3 region has the DNA TGTGCCAGCAGCCTGCGACTAGCGAGCACAGATACGCAGTATTTT. This translates into CASSLRLASTDTQYF. The chain employs TRBV14 and TRBJ2-3; TRBD2 matches 8 bases. Germline V CDR1 and CDR2: SGHDN, FVKESK. The CDR3 covers 15 residues. V trimming: 4 bases; J trimming: 0 bases; junction bases outside the gene matches: 3. The full variable domain, its missing parts supplied by reference TRBV14 and TRBJ2-3, is EAGVTQFPSHSVIEKGQTVTLRCDPISGHDNLYWYRRVMGKEIKFLLHFVKESKQDESGMPNNRFLAERTGGTYSTLKVQPAELEDSGVYFCASSLRLASTDTQYFGPGTRLTVL.

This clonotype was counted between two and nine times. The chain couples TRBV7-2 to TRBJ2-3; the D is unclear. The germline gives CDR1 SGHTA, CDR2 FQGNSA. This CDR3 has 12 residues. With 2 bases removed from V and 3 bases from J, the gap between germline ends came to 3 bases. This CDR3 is CASSLLTDTQYF. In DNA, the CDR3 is TGTGCCAGCAGCTTATTGACAGATACGCAGTATTTT.

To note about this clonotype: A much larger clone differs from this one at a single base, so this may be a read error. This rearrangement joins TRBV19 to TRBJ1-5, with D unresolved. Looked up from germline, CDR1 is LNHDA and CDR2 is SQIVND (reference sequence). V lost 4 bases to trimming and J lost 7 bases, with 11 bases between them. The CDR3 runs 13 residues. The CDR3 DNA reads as TGTGCCAGTAGTACTCGCCTGAACCAGCCCCAGCATTTT. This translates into CASSTRLNQPQHF.

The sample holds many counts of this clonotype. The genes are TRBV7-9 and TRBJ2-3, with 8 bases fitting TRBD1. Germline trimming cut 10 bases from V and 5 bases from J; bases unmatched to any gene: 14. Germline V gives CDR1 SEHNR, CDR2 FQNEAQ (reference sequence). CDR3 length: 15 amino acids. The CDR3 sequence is CATSFRTGYEDTQYF. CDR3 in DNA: TGTGCCACCTCTTTTAGGACAGGGTATGAAGATACGCAGTATTTT.

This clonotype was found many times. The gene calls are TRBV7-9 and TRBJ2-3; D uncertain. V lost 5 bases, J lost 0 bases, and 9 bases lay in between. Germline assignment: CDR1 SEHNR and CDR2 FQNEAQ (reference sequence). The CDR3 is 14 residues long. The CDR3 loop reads CASSRRTSTDTQYF. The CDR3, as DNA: TGTGCCAGCAGCCGTCGGACGAGCACAGATACGCAGTATTTT. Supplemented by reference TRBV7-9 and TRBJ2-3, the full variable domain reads DTGVSQNPRHKITKRGQNVTFRCDPISEHNRLYWYRQTLGQGPEFLTYFQNEAQLEKSRLLSDRFSAERPKGSFSTLEIQRTEQGDSAMYLCASSRRTSTDTQYFGPGTRLTVL.

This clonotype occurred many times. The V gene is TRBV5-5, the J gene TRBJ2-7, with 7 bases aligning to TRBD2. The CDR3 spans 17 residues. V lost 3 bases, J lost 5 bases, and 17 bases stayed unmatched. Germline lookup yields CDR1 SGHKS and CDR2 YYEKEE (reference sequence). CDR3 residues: CASSSREAGNPSDEQYF. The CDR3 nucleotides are TGTGCCAGCAGCTCCCGTGAAGCGGGAAACCCGTCCGACGAGCAGTACTTC.

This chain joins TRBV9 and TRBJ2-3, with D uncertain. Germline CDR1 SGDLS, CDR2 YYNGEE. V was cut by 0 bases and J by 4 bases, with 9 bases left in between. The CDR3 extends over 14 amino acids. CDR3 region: CASSVVVYPDTQYF. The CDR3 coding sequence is TGTGCCAGCAGCGTAGTTGTTTACCCAGATACGCAGTATTTT. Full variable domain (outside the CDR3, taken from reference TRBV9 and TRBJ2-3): DSGVTQTPKHLITATGQRVTLRCSPRSGDLSVYWYQQSLDQGLQFLIQYYNGEERAKGNILERFSAQQFPDLHSELNLSSLELGDSALYFCASSVVVYPDTQYFGPGTRLTVL.

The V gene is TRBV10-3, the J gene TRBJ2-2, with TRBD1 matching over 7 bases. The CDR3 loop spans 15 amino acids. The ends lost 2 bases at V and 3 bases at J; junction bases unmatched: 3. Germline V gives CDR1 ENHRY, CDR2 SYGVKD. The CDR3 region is CAISETTGYTGELFF. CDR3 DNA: TGTGCCATCAGTGAGACGACAGGGTACACCGGGGAGCTGTTTTTT.

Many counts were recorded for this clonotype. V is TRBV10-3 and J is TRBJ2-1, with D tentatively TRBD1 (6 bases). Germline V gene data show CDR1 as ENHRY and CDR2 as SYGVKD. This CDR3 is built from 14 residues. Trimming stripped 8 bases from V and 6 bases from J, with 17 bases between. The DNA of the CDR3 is TGTGCCATCCTAGGGGGTCGGGAAGGCAATGAGCAGTTCTTC. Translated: CAILGGREGNEQFF.

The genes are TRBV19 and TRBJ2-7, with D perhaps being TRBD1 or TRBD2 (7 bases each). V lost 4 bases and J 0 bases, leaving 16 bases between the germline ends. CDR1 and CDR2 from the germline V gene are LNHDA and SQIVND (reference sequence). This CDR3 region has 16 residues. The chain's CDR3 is CASSRSGGESSYEQYF. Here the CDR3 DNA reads TGTGCCAGTAGTAGATCAGGGGGGGAGAGCTCCTACGAGCAGTACTTC. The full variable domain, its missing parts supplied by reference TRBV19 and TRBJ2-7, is DGGITQSPKYLFRKEGQNVTLSCEQNLNHDAMYWYRQDPGQGLRLIYYSQIVNDFQKGDIAEGYSVSREKKESFPLTVTSAQKNPTAFYLCASSRSGGESSYEQYFGPGTRLTVT.

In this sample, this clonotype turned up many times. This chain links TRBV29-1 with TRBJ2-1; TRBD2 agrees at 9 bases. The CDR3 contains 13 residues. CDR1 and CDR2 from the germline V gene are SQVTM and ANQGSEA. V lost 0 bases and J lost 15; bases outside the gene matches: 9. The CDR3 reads CSVEDPGLAFPFF. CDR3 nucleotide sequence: TGCAGCGTTGAAGATCCGGGACTAGCATTTCCGTTCTTC.

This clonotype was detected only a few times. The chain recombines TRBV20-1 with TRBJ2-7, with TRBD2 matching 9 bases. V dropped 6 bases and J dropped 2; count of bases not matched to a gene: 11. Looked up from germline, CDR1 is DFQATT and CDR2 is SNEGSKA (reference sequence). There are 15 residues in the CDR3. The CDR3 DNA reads TGCAGTGCCCGCCGTCCAGCGGGGGGACCCTACGAGCAGTACTTC. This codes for CSARRPAGGPYEQYF.

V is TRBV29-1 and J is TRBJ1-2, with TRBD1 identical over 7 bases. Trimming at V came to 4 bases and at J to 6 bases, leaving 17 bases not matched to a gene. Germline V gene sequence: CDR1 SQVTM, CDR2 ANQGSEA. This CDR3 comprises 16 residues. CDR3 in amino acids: CSVGSSTAPTGNGYTF. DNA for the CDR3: TGCAGCGTTGGCAGTTCAACGGCCCCGACAGGGAATGGCTACACCTTC. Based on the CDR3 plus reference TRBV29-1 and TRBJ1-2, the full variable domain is SAVISQKPSRDICQRGTSLTIQCQVDSQVTMMFWYRQQPGQSLTLIATANQGSEATYESGFVIDKFPISRPNLTFSTLTVSNMSPEDSSIYLCSVGSSTAPTGNGYTFGSGTRLTVV.

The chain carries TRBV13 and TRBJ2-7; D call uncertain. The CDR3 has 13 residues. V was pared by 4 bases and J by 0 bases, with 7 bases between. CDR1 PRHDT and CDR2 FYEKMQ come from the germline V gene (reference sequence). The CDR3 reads CASSYGSSYEQYF. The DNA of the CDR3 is TGTGCCAGCAGCTACGGAAGCTCCTACGAGCAGTACTTC. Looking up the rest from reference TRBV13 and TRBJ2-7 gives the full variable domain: AAGVIQSPRHLIKEKRETATLKCYPIPRHDTVYWYQQGPGQDPQFLISFYEKMQSDKGSIPDRFSAQQFSDYHSELNMSSLELGDSALYFCASSYGSSYEQYFGPGTRLTVT.